This T cell receptor beta chain was retrieved from a study of TIL therapy for anti-PD-1-resistant metastatic lung cancer. Study-wide context: Patients had a median age of 54 years (range about 35-80).

Between the trimmed V and J ends, which lost 3 bases and 5 bases, there was a span of 13 bases. Germline-derived CDR1 and CDR2 are MNHNS and SASEGT. The CDR3 is 14 amino acids. This was the immunoSEQ v3 assay. TCRdb keeps only in-frame clones here, not all; method: immunoSEQ multiplex PCR. The sample consists of just over 25,000 clones, just under 75% of them appearing once. Study-wide points: Patients were highly selected, enriched for treatment-naive, never-smoker and oncogene-addicted cases. Many TIL product clones were absent from baseline tumor, suggesting clonal contraction.

Time point specified: pre-treatment sample, taken before nivolumab and TIL therapy. Tumor tissue came from excised metastases, mostly pleural nodules or supraclavicular lymph nodes. Adults with stage 4 NSCLC were enrolled in a phase I trial. As for this clone: What it binds is not known.

This chain joins TRBV6-1 and TRBJ1-1; tentatively, D is TRBD1 (5 bases). This specimen consisted of tumor tissue, obtained at baseline. This clonotype was sampled from a person aged 25 to 80 with non-small cell lung cancer. The CDR3 region has the DNA TGTGCCAGCAGTGACTCCAGGGTTGAGACTGAAGCTTTCTTT. This codes for CASSDSRVETEAFF.